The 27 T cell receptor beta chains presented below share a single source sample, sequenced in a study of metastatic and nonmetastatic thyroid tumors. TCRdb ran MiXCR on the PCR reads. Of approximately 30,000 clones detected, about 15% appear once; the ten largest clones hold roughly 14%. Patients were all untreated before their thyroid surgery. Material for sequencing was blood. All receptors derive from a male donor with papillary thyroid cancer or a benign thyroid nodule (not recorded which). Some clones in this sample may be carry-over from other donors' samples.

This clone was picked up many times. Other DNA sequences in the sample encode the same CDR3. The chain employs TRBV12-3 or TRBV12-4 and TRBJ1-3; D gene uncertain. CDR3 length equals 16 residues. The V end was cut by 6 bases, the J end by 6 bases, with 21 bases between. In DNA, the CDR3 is TGTGCCAGCAGCTTTCGCAGACCCAGGCCCGAAAACACCATATATTTT. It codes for CASSFRRPRPENTIYF.

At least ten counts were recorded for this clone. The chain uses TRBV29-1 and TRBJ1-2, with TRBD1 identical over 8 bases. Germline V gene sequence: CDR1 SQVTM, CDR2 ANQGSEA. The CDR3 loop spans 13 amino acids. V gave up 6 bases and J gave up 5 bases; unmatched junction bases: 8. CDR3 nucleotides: TGCAGCGTCTCGACAGGGGCCCTTTATGGCTACACCTTC. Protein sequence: CSVSTGALYGYTF.

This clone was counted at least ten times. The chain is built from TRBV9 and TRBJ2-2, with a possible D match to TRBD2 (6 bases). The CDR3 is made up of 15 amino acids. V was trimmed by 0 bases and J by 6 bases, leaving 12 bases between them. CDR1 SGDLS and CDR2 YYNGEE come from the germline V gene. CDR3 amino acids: CASSVDVAGPGELFF. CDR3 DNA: TGTGCCAGCAGCGTAGACGTCGCGGGGCCCGGGGAGCTGTTTTTT.

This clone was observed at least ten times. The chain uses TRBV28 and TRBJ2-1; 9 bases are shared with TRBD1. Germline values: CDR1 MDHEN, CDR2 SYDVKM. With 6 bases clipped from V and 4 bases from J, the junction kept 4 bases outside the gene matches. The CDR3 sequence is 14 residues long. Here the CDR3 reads CASRVGQGYNEQFF. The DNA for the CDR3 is TGTGCCAGCAGAGTGGGACAGGGATACAATGAGCAGTTCTTC.

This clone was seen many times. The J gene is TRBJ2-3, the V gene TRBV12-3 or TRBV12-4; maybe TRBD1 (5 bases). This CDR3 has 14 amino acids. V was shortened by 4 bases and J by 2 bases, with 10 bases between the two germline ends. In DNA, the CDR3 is TGTGCCAGCAGTTCCTGGACACCCACAGATACGCAGTATTTT. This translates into CASSSWTPTDTQYF.

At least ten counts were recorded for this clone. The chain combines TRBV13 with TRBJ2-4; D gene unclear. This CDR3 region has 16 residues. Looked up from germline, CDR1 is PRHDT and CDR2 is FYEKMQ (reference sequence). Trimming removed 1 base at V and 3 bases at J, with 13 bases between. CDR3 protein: CASSLDFGIGKNIQYF. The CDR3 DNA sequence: TGTGCCAGCAGCTTAGACTTTGGGATAGGCAAAAACATTCAGTACTTC.

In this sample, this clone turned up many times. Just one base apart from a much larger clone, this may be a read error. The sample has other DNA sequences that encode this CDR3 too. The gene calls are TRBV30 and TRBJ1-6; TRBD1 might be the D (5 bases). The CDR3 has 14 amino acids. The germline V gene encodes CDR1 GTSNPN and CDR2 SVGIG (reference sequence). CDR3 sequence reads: CAWNRGGKDSLLHF. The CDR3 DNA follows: TGTGCCTGGAACCGCGGGGGAAAGGATTCACTCCTCCACTTT.

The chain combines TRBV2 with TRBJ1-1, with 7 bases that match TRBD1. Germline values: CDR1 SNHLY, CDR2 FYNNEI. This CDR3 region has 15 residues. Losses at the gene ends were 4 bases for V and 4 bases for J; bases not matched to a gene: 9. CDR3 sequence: CASSGVGGQVTEAFF. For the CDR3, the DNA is TGTGCCAGCAGTGGGGTAGGGGGCCAGGTCACTGAAGCTTTCTTT.

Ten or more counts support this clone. The CDR3 DNA sequence: TGTGCCAGCAGCTTGGGGGGTCGGGGAGCCGGGGAGACCCAGTACTTC. Residues: CASSLGGRGAGETQYF. This chain joins TRBV5-6 and TRBJ2-5; weak D call: TRBD2 (5 bases). Trimming cost V 0 bases and J 5 bases, with 17 bases left between them. CDR3 length: 16 amino acids. Germline-derived CDR1 and CDR2 are SGHDT and YYEEEE.

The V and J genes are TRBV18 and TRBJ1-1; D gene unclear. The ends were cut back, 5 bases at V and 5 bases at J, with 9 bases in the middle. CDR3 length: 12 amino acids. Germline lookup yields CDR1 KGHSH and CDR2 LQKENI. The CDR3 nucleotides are TGTGCCAGCTCAGAGGGAGGAACTGAAGCTTTCTTT. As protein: CASSEGGTEAFF.

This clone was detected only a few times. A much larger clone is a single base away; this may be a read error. This CDR3 reads CASREGRGWETQYF. In nucleotides, the CDR3 is TGTGCCAGCAGGGAAGGCAGGGGCTGGGAGACCCAGTACTTC. This chain links TRBV6-1 with TRBJ2-5; D might be TRBD1 (6 bases). The V gene's germline CDR1 is MNHNS and CDR2 SASEGT. The CDR3 runs 14 residues.

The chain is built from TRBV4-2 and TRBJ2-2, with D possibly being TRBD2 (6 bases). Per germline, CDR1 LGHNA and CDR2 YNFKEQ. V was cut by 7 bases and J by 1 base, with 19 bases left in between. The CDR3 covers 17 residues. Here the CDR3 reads CASILSYIGGNTGELFF. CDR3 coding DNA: TGTGCCAGCATCCTTTCATATATCGGGGGGAACACCGGGGAGCTGTTTTTT.

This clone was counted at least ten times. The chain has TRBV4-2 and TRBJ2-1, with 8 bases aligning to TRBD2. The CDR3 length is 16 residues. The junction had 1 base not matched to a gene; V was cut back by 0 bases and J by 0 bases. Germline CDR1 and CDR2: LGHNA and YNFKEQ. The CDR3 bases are TGTGCCAGCAGCCAAGACGCGGGAGGCTCCTACAATGAGCAGTTCTTC. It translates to CASSQDAGGSYNEQFF.

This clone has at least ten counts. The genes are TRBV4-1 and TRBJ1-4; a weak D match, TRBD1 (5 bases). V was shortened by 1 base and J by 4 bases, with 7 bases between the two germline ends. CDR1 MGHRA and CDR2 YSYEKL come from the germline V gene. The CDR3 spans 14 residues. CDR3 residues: CASSQGTNNEKLFF. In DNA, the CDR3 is TGCGCCAGCAGCCAAGGGACAAATAATGAAAAACTGTTTTTT.

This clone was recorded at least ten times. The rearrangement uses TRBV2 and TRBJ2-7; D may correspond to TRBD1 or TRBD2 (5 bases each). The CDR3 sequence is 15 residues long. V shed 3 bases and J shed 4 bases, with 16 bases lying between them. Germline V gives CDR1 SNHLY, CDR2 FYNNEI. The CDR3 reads CASSEGPVTSYEQYF. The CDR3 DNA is TGTGCCAGCAGTGAGGGACCCGTAACCTCATACGAGCAGTACTTC.

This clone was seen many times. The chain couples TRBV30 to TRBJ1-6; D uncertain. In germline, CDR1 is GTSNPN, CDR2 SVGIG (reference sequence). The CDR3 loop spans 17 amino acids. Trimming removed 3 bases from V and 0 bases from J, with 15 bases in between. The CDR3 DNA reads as TGTGCCTGGAGCTTTGAGGGCAGCCGCTCCTATAATTCACCCCTCCACTTT. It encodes CAWSFEGSRSYNSPLHF.

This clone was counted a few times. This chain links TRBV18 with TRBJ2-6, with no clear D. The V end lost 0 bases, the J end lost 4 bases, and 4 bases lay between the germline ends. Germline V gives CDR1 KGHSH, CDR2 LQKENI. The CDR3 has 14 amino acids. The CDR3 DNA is TGTGCCAGCTCACCACCTGCCGGGGCCAACGTCCTGACTTTC. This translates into CASSPPAGANVLTF.

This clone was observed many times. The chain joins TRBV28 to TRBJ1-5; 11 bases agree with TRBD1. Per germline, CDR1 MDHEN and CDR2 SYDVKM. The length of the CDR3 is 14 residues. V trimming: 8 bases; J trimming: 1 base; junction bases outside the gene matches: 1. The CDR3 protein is CASWDRGSNQPQHF. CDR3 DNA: TGTGCCAGCTGGGACAGGGGGAGCAATCAGCCCCAGCATTTT.

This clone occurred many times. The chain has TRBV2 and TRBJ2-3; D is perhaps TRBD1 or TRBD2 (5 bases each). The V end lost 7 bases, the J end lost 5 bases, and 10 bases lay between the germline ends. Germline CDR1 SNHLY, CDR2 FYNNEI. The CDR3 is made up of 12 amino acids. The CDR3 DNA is TGTGCCAGCAATGGTGGGGGAGATACGCAGTATTTT. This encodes CASNGGGDTQYF.

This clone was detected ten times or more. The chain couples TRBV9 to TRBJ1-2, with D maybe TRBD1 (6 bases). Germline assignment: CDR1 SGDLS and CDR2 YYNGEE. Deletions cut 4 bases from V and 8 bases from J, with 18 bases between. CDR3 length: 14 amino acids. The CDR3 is CASSSEGGIYGYTF. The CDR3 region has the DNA TGTGCCAGCAGCTCCGAGGGGGGGATCTACGGCTACACCTTC.

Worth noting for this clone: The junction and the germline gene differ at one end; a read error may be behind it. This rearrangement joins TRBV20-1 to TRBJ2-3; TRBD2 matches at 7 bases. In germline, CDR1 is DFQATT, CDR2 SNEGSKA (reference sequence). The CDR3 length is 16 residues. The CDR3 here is CCASGSSGRGADPQYF. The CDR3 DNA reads TGCTGTGCTAGTGGGTCTAGCGGCCGAGGAGCAGATCCGCAGTATTTT.

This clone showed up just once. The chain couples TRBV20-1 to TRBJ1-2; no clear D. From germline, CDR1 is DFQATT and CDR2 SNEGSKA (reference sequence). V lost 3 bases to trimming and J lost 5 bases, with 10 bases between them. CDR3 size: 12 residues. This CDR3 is CSARDGPYGYTF. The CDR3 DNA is TGCAGTGCTAGGGACGGACCTTATGGCTACACCTTC.

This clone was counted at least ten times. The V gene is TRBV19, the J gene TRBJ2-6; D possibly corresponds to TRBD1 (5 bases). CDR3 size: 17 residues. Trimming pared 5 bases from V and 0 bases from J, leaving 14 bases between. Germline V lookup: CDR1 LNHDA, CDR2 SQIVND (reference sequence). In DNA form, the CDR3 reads TGTGCCAGTAGTCTCCTAGGGGTGGGCTCTGGGGCCAACGTCCTGACTTTC. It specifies CASSLLGVGSGANVLTF.

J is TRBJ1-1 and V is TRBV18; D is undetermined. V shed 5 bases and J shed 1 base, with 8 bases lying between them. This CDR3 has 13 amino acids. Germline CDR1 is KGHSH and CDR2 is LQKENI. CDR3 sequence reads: CASSAIKNTEAFF. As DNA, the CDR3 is TGTGCCAGCTCAGCCATTAAGAACACTGAAGCTTTCTTT.

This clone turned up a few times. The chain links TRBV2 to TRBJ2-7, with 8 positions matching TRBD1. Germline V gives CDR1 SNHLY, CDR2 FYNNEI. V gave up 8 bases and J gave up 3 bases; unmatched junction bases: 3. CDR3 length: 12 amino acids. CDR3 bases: TGTGCCAGCGGGACAGGTATCTACGAGCAGTACTTC. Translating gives CASGTGIYEQYF.

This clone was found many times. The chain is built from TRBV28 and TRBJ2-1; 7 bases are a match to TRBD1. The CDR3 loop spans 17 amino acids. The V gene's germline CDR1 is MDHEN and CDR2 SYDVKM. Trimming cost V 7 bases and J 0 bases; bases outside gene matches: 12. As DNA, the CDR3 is TGTGCCAGCACAAAACCCCGACAGGGCAGCTCCTACAATGAGCAGTTCTTC. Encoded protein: CASTKPRQGSSYNEQFF.

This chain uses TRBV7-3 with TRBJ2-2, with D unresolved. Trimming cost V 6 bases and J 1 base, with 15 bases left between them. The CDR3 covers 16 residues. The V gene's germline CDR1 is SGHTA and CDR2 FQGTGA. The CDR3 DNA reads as TGTGCCAGCAGTCGATTCGGGCTGCAGAACACCGGGGAGCTGTTTTTT. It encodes CASSRFGLQNTGELFF.